The present T cell receptor (beta chain) was sequenced within a study of OX40 agonist ivuxolimab in advanced cancers. The data were produced by immunoSEQ multiplex PCR, yet TCRdb's version contains in-frame clones alone and is incomplete. The sample has 95,000 to 100,000 clones, about 86% seen once. A note on this clone: As yet, its antigen is unknown.

Broader study findings: Dosing at 0.1 to 3.0 mg/kg was accompanied by clonal expansion of CD4+ and CD8+ blood T cells by week 6.

In germline, CDR1 is LNHDA, CDR2 SQIVND (reference sequence). This CDR3 contains 15 residues. V shed 9 bases and J shed 4 bases, with 21 bases lying between them. Sequencing was performed on CD4+ or CD8+ T cells sorted from blood, taken in a trial of the OX40 agonist ivuxolimab. The genes are TRBV19 and TRBJ1-1; maybe TRBD1 (5 bases). This TCR was recovered from an adult with an advanced solid tumor such as melanoma, head and neck, liver or kidney cancer. The CDR3 protein is CASLPGAERGTEAFF. CDR3 nucleotide sequence: TGTGCCAGCCTACCCGGGGCAGAAAGGGGCACTGAAGCTTTCTTT. Filled out from reference TRBV19 and TRBJ1-1, the complete variable domain reads DGGITQSPKYLFRKEGQNVTLSCEQNLNHDAMYWYRQDPGQGLRLIYYSQIVNDFQKGDIAEGYSVSREKKESFPLTVTSAQKNPTAFYLCASLPGAERGTEAFFGQGTRLTVV.